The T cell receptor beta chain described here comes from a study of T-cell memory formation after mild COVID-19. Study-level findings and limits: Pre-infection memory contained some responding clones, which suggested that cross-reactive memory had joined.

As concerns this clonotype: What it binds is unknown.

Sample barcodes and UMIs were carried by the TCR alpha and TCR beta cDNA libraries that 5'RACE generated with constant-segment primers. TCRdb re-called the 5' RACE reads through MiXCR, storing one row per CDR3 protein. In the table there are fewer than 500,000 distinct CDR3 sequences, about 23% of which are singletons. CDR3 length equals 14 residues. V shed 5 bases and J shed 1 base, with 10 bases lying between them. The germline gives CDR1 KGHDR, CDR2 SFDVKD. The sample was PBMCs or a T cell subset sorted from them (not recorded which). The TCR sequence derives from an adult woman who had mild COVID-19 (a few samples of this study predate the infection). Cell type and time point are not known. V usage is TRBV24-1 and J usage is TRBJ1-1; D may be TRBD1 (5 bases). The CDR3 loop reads CATSVDGTNTEAFF. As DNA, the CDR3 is TGTGCCACCAGTGTAGACGGGACGAACACTGAAGCTTTCTTT.